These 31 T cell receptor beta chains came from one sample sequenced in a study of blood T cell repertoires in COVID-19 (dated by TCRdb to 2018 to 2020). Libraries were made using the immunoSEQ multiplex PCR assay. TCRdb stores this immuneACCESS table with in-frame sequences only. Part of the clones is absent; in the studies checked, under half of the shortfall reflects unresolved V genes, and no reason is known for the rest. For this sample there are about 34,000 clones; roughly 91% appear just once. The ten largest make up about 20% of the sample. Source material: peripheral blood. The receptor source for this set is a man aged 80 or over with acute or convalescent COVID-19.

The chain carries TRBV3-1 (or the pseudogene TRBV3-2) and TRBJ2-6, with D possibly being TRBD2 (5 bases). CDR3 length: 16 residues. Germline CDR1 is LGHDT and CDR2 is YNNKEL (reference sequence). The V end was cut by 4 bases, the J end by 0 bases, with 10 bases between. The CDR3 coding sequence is TGTGCCAGCAGCCCTACCGGGGACTCTGGGGCCAACGTCCTGACTTTC. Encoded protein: CASSPTGDSGANVLTF.

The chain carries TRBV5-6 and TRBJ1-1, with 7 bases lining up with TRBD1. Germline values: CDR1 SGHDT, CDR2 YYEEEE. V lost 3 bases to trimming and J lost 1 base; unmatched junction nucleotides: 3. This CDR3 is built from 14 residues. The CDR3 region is CASSYRGGNTEAFF. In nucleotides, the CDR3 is TGTGCCAGCAGCTACAGGGGTGGGAACACTGAAGCTTTCTTT.

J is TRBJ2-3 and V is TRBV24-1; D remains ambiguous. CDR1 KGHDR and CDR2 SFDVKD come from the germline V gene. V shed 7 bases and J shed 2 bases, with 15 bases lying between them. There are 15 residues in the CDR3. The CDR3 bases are TGTGCCACCAGCCCTAGGCGGCAGATCACAGATACGCAGTATTTT. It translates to CATSPRRQITDTQYF.

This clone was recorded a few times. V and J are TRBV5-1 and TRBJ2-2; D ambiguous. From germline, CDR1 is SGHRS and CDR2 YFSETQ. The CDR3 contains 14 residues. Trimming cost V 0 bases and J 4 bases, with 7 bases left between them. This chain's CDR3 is CASSLALFTGELFF. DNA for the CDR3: TGCGCCAGCAGCTTGGCCCTCTTCACCGGGGAGCTGTTTTTT. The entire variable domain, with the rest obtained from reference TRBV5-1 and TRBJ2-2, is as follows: KAGVTQTPRYLIKTRGQQVTLSCSPISGHRSVSWYQQTPGQGLQFLFEYFSETQRNKGNFPGRFSGRQFSNSRSEMNVSTLELGDSALYLCASSLALFTGELFFGEGSRLTVL.

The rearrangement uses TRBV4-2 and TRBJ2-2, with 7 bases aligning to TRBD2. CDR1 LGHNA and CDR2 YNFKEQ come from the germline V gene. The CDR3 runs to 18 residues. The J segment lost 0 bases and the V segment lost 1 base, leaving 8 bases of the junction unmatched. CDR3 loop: CASSQVGYGTTNTGELFF. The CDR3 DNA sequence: TGTGCCAGCAGCCAAGTCGGTTATGGGACTACGAACACCGGGGAGCTGTTTTTT.

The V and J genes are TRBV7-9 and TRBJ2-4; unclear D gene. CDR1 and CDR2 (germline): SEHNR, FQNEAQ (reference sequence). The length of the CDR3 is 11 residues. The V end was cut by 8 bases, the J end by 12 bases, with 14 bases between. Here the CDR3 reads CASAYMADQYF. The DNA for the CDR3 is TGTGCCAGCGCTTATATGGCGGATCAGTACTTC.

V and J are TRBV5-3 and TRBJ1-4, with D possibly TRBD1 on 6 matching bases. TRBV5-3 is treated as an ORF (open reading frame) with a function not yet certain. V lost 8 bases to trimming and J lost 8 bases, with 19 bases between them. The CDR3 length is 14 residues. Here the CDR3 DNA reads TGTGCCAGGTTATCGGCAGGGGTTAGGGAAAAACTGTTTTTT. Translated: CARLSAGVREKLFF.

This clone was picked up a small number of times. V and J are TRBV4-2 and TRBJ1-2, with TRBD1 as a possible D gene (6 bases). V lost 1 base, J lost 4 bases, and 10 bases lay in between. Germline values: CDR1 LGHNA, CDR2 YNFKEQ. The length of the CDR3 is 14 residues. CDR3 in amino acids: CASSQATGTYGYTF. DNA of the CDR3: TGTGCCAGCAGCCAAGCAACAGGGACCTATGGCTACACCTTC.

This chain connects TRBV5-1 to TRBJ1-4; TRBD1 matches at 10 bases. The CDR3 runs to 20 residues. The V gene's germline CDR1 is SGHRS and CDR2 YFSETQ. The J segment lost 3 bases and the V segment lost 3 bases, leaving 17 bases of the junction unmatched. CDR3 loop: CASSWTPMTGGAGANEKLFF. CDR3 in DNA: TGCGCCAGCAGCTGGACCCCGATGACAGGGGGCGCAGGGGCTAATGAAAAACTGTTTTTT. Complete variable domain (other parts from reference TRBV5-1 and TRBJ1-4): KAGVTQTPRYLIKTRGQQVTLSCSPISGHRSVSWYQQTPGQGLQFLFEYFSETQRNKGNFPGRFSGRQFSNSRSEMNVSTLELGDSALYLCASSWTPMTGGAGANEKLFFGSGTQLSVL.

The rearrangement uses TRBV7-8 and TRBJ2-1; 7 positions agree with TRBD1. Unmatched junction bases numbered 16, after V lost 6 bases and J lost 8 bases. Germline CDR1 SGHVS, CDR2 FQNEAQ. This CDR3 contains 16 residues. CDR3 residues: CASSFGTAKIADEQFF. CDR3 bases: TGTGCCAGCAGTTTCGGGACAGCAAAAATCGCGGATGAGCAGTTCTTC.

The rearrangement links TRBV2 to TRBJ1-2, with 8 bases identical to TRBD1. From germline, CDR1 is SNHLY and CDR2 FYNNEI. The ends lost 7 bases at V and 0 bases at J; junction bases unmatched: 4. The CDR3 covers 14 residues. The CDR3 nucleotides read TGTGCCAGCACCGGACAGGGAACTAACTATGGCTACACCTTC. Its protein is CASTGQGTNYGYTF.

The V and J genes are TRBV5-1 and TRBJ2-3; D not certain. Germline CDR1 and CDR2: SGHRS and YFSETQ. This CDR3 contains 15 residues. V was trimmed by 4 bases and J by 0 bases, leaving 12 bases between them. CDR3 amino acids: CASSLSRSSTDTQYF. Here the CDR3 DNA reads TGCGCCAGCAGCCTCTCACGGAGTAGCACAGATACGCAGTATTTT.

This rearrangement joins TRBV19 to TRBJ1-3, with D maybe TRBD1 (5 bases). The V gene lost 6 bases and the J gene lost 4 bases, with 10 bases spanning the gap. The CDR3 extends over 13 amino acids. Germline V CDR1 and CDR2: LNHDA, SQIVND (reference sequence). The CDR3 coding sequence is TGTGCCAGTAGCCCGACAGTCGGAAACACCATATATTTT. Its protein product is CASSPTVGNTIYF.

CDR3 region: CASSLDRGNTEAFF. For the CDR3, the DNA is TGTGCCAGCAGCCTCGACAGGGGAAACACTGAAGCTTTCTTT. This sequence joins TRBV5-6 and TRBJ1-1, with 8 bases lining up with TRBD1. The V segment lost 4 bases and the J segment 2 bases; nucleotides outside the gene matches: 4. The CDR3 runs 14 residues. The germline CDR1 and CDR2 sequences are SGHDT and YYEEEE. Looking up the rest from reference TRBV5-6 and TRBJ1-1 gives the full variable domain: DAGVTQSPTHLIKTRGQQVTLRCSPKSGHDTVSWYQQALGQGPQFIFQYYEEEERQRGNFPDRFSGHQFPNYSSELNVNALLLGDSALYLCASSLDRGNTEAFFGQGTRLTVV.

Written as DNA, the CDR3 is TGTGCCAGCAGGAGTGTAGGGGGCAATCAGCCCCAGCATTTT. Amino acids: CASRSVGGNQPQHF. This rearrangement joins TRBV6-5 to TRBJ1-5; weak D call: TRBD1 (5 bases). This CDR3 contains 14 residues. V gave up 6 bases and J gave up 2 bases, with 11 bases separating them. Germline V gene sequence: CDR1 MNHEY, CDR2 SVGAGI.

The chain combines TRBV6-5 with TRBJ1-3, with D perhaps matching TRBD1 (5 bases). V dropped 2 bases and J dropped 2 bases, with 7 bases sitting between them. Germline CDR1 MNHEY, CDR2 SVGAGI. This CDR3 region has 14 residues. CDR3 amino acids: CASSYGRAGNTIYF. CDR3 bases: TGTGCCAGCAGTTACGGCAGGGCTGGAAACACCATATATTTT.

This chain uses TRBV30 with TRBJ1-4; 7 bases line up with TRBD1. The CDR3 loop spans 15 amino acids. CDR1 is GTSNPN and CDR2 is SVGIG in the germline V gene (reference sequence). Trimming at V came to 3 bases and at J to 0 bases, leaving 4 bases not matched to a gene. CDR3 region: CAWRTGTSTNEKLFF. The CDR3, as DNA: TGTGCCTGGAGGACAGGGACTTCAACTAATGAAAAACTGTTTTTT. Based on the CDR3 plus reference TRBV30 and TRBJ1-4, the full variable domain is SQTIHQWPATLVQPVGSPLSLECTVEGTSNPNLYWYRQAAGRGLQLLFYSVGIGQISSEVPQNLSASRPQDRQFILSSKKLLLSDSGFYLCAWRTGTSTNEKLFFGSGTQLSVL.

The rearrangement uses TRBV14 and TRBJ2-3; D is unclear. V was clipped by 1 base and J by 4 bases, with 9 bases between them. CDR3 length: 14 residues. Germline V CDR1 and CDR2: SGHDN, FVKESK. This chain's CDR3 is CASSQGSAADTQYF. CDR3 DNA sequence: TGTGCCAGCAGCCAAGGAAGCGCGGCAGATACGCAGTATTTT. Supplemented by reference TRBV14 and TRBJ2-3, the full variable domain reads EAGVTQFPSHSVIEKGQTVTLRCDPISGHDNLYWYRRVMGKEIKFLLHFVKESKQDESGMPNNRFLAERTGGTYSTLKVQPAELEDSGVYFCASSQGSAADTQYFGPGTRLTVL.

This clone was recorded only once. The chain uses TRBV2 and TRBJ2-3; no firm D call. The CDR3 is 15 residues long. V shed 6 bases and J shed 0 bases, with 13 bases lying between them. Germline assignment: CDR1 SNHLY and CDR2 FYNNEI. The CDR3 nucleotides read TGTGCCAGCAGGGTGAGCCCCACTAGCACAGATACGCAGTATTTT. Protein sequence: CASRVSPTSTDTQYF. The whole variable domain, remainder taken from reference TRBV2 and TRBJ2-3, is EPEVTQTPSHQVTQMGQEVILRCVPISNHLYFYWYRQILGQKVEFLVSFYNNEISEKSEIFDDQFSVERPDGSNFTLKIRSTKLEDSAMYFCASRVSPTSTDTQYFGPGTRLTVL.

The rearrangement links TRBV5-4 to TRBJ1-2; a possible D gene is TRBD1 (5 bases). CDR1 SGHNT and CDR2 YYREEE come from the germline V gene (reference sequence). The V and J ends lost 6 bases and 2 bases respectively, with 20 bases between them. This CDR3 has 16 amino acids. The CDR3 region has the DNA TGTGCCAGCAACCCTGGGGGGATAACTATGAACTATGGCTACACCTTC. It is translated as CASNPGGITMNYGYTF.

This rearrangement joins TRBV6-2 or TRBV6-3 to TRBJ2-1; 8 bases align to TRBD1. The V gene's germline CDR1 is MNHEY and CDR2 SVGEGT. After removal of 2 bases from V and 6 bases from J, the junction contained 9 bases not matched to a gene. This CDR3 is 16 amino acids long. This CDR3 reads CASSYPRGDRGNEQFF. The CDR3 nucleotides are TGTGCCAGCAGTTACCCCCGAGGAGACAGGGGCAATGAGCAGTTCTTC.

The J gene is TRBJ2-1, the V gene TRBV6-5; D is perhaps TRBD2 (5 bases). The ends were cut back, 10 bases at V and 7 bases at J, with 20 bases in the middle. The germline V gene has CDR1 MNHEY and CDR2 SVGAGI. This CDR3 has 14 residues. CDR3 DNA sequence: TGTGCCATAGCCCGGGAACACTTTACAAATGAGCAGTTCTTC. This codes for CAIAREHFTNEQFF.

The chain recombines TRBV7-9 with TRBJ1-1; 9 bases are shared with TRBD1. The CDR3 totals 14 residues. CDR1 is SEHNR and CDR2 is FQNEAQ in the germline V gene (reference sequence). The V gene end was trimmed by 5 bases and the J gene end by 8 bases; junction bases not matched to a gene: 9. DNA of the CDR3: TGTGCCAGCAGCCCTAGTGCCGGGACAGGGGAAGCTTTCTTT. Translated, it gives CASSPSAGTGEAFF. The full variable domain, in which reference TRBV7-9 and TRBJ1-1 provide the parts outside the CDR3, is DTGVSQNPRHKITKRGQNVTFRCDPISEHNRLYWYRQTLGQGPEFLTYFQNEAQLEKSRLLSDRFSAERPKGSFSTLEIQRTEQGDSAMYLCASSPSAGTGEAFFGQGTRLTVV.

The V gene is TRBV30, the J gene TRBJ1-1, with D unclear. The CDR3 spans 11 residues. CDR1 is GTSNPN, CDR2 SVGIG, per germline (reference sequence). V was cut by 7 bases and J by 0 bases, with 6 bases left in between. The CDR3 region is CAFTLNTEAFF. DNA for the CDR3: TGTGCCTTTACACTGAACACTGAAGCTTTCTTT.

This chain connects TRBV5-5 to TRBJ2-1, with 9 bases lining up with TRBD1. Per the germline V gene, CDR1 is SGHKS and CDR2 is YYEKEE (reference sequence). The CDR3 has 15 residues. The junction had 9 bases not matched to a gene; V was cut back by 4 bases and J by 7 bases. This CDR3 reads CASSPEGQGWNEQFF. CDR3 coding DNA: TGTGCCAGCAGCCCGGAGGGACAGGGATGGAATGAGCAGTTCTTC.

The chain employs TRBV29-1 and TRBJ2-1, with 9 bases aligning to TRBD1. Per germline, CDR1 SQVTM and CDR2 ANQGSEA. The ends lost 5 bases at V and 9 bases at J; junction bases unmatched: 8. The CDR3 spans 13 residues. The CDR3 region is CSVTGTGRSEQFF. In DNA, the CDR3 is TGCAGCGTTACCGGGACAGGGAGAAGTGAGCAGTTCTTC.

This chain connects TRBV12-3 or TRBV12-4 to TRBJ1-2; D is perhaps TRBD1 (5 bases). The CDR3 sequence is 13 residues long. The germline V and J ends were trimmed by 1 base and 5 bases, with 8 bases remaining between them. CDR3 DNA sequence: TGTGCCAGCAGTTTAGGCAGGGTGTATGGCTACACCTTC. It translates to CASSLGRVYGYTF.

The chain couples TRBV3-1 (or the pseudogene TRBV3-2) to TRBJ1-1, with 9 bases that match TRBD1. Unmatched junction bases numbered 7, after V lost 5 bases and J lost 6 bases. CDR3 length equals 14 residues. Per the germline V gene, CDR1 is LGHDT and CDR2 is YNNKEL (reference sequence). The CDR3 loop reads CASSALDRGSEAFF. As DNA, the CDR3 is TGTGCCAGCAGCGCTCTGGACAGGGGATCTGAAGCTTTCTTT.

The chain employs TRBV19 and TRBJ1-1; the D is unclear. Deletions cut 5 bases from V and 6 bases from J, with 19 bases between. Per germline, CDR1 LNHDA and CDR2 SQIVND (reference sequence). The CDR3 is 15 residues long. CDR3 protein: CASSETRTGMAEAFF. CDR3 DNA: TGTGCCAGTAGTGAAACTCGGACGGGGATGGCTGAAGCTTTCTTT.

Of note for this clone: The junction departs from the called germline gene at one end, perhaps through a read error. The CDR3 reads CARSTDWVNPTTGELFF. CDR3 coding DNA: TGTGCCCGCAGCACGGACTGGGTAAACCCCACGACCGGGGAGCTGTTTTTT. The chain employs TRBV11-3 and TRBJ2-2, with D perhaps TRBD2 (5 bases). CDR3 length: 17 amino acids. CDR1 is SGHNT, CDR2 YENEEA, per germline.

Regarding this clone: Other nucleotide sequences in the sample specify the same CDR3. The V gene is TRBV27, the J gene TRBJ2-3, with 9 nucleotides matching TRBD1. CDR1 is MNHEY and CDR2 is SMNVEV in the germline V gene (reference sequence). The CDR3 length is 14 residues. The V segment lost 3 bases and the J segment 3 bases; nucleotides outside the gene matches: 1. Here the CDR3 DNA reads TGTGCCAGCAGTTTGGACAGGGGAACAGATACGCAGTATTTT. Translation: CASSLDRGTDTQYF.